This TCR beta chain was recovered during a study of shared clonotypes between healthy human individuals. About the research overall: The plates for each donor numbered three CD4 naive, three CD4 memory, two CD8 naive and one CD8 memory. Findings of the study overall: Sampling involved blood alone; tissue repertoires likely differ. As a rule, naive subsets had a larger estimated richness than memory subsets. All-four-donor shared clonotypes had higher generation probabilities than non-shared clonotypes did.

As for this clone: The antigen is undetermined.

CDR1 KGHSH and CDR2 LQKENI come from the germline V gene. This CDR3 region has 15 residues. V was clipped by 0 bases and J by 4 bases; unmatched bases: 4. Repertoires were generated with immunoSEQ multiplex PCR, while TCRdb's copy carries only in-frame clones and drops some. This sample yields approximately 1.4 million clones, of which 95% to 99% are seen a single time; roughly 0.45% belongs to the top ten. This TCR was sampled from a man under 40 in good health. V and J are TRBV18 and TRBJ2-3; the match to TRBD2 covers 7 bases. The sample comprised naive CD4+ T cells sorted from blood. Stated subset: CD45RA+ positively selected. The CDR3 spells CASSPPELAPDTQYF. In DNA form, the CDR3 reads TGTGCCAGCTCACCACCCGAACTAGCGCCAGATACGCAGTATTTT.